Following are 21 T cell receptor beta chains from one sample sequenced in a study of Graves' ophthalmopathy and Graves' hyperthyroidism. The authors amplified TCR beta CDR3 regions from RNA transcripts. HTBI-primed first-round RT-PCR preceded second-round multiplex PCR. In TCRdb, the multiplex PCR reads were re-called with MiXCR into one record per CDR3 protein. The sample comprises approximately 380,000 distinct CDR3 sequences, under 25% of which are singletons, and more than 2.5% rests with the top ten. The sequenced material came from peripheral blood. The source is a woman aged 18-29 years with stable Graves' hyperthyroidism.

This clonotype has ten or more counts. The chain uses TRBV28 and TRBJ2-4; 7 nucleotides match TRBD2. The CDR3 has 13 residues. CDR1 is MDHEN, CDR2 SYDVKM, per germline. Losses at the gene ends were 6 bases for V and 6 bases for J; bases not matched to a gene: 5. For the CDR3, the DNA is TGTGCCAGCAGGACGGGAGGACTAAACATTCAGTACTTC. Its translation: CASRTGGLNIQYF.

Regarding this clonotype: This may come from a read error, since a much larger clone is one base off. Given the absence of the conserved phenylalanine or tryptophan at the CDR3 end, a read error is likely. This CDR3 is CATLRNTGELFV. The CDR3 DNA sequence: TGTGCCACCCTTCGGAACACCGGGGAGCTGTTTGTT. This chain connects TRBV28 to TRBJ2-2; D gene ambiguous. This CDR3 is 12 amino acids long. The germline CDR1 and CDR2 sequences are MDHEN and SYDVKM. Trimming took 10 bases from V and 1 from J, leaving 7 bases between them.

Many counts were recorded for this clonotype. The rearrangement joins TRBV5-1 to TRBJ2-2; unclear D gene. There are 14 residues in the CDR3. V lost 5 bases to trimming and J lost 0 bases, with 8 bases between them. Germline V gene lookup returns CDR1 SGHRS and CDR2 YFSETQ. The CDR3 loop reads CASSGDPNTGELFF. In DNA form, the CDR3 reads TGCGCCAGCAGTGGCGACCCGAACACCGGGGAGCTGTTTTTT.

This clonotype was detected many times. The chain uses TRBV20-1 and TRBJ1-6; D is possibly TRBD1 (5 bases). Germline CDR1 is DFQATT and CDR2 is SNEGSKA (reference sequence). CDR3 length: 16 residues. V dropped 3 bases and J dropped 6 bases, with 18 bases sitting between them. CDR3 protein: CSASLAGRVRNSPLHF. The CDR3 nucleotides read TGCAGTGCTAGTCTCGCAGGGCGAGTACGTAATTCACCCCTCCACTTT.

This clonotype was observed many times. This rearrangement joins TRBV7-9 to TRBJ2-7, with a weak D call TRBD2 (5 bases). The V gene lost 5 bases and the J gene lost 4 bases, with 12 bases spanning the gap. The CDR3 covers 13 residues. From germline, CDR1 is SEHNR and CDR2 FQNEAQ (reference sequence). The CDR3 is CASSKTRGYEQYF. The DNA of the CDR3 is TGTGCCAGCAGCAAAACGAGAGGGTACGAGCAGTACTTC.

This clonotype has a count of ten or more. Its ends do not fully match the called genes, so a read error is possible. CDR3 DNA: TGCGGGCTAGCGGGGGGAAACATTAAGTACTTC. Encoded protein: CGLAGGNIKYF. The chain couples TRBV20-1 to TRBJ2-4, with 11 bases matching TRBD2. This CDR3 has 11 residues. Germline V gene data show CDR1 as DFQATT and CDR2 as SNEGSKA (reference sequence).

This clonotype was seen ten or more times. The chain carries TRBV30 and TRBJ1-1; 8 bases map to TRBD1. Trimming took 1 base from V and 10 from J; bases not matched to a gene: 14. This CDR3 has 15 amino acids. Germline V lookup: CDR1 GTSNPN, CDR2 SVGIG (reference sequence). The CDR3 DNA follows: TGTGCCTGGAGTGCAGGGCGCAGGGGGCATGGCGGAGCTTTCTTT. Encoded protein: CAWSAGRRGHGGAFF.

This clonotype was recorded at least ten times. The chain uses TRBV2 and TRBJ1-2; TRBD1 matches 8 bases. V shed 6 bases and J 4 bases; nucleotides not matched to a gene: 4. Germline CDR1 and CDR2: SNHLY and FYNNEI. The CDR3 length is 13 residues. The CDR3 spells CASRTGEFYGYTF. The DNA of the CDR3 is TGTGCCAGCAGGACAGGGGAGTTCTATGGCTACACCTTC.

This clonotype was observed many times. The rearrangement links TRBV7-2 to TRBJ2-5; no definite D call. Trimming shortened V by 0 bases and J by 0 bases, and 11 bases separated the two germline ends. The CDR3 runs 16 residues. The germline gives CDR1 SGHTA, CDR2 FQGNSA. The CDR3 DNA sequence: TGTGCCAGCAGCTTAGCGCAAGGGCCGTACCAAGAGACCCAGTACTTC. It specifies CASSLAQGPYQETQYF.

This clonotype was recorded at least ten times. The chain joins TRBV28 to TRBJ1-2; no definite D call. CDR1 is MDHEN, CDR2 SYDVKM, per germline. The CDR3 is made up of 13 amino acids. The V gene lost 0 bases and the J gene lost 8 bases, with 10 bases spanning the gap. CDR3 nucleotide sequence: TGTGCCAGCAGTTTATGGGCAGGCCAAGGCTACACCTTC. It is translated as CASSLWAGQGYTF.

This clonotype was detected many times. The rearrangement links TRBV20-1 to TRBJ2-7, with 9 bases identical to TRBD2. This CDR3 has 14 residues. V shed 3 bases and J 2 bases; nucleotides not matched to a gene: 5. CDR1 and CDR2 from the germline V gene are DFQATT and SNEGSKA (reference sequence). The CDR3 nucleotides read TGCAGTGCTAGGACTAGCGGCAATACCTACGAGCAGTACTTC. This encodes CSARTSGNTYEQYF.

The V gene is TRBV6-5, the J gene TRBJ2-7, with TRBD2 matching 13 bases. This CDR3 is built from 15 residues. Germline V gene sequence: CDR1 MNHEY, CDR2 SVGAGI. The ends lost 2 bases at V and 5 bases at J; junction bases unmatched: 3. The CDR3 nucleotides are TGTGCCAGCAGTTACCGGACTAGCGGGGGAAACGAGCAGTACTTC. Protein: CASSYRTSGGNEQYF.

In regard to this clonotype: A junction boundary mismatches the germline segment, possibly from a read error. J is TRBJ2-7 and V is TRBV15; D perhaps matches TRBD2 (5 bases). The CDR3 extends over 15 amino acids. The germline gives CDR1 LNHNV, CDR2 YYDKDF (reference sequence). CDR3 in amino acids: CATSRDGLASDDQYF. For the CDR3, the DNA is TGTGCCACCAGCAGAGATGGCCTAGCCAGCGACGATCAGTACTTC. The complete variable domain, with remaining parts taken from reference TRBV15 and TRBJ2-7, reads DAMVIQNPRYQVTQFGKPVTLSCSQTLNHNVMYWYQQKSSQAPKLLFHYYDKDFNNEADTPDNFQSRRPNTSFCFLDIRSPGLGDTAMYLCATSRDGLASDDQYFGPGTRLTVT.

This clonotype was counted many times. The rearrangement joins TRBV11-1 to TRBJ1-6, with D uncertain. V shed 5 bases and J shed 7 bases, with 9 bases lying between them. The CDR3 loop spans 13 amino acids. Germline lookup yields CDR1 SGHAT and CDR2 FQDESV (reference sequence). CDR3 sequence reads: CASSQGRNSPLHF. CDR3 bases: TGTGCCAGCAGCCAAGGACGGAATTCACCCCTCCACTTT.

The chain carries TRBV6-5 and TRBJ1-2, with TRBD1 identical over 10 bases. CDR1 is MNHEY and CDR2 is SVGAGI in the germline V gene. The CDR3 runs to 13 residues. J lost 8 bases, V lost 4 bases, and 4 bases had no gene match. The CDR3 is CASSSWTGGGYTF. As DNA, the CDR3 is TGTGCCAGCAGTTCATGGACAGGGGGAGGCTACACCTTC.

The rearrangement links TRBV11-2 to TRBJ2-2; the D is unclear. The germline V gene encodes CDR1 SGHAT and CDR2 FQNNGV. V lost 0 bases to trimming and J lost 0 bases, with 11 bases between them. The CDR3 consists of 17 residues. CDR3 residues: CASSLDPGRSNTGELFF. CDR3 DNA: TGTGCCAGCAGCTTAGATCCAGGTCGATCGAACACCGGGGAGCTGTTTTTT.

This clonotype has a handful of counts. CDR3 in amino acids: CASIRDGSNTEAFF. The CDR3 DNA follows: TGTGCCAGCATCCGGGACGGATCGAACACTGAAGCTTTCTTT. The rearrangement uses TRBV12-3 or TRBV12-4 and TRBJ1-1; possibly TRBD1 for D (5 bases). There are 14 residues in the CDR3. V lost 7 bases to trimming and J lost 1 base, with 13 bases between them.

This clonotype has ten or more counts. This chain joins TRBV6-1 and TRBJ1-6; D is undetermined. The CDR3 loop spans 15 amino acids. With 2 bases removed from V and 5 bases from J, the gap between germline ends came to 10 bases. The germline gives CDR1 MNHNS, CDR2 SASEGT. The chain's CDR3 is CASSETISDNSPLHF. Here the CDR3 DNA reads TGTGCCAGCAGTGAAACGATCTCGGATAATTCACCCCTCCACTTT.

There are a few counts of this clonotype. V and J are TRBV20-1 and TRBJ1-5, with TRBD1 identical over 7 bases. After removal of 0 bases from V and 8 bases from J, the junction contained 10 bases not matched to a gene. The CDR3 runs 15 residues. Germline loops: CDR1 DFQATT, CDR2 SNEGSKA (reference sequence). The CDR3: CSARDLRRGYEPQHF. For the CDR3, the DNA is TGCAGTGCTAGAGATCTGCGCAGGGGGTATGAGCCCCAGCATTTT.

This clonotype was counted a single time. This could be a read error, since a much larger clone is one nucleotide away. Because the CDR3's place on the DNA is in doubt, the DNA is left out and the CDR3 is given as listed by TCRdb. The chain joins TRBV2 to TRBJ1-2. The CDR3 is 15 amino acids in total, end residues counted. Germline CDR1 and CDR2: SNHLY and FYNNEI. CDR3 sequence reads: CAIQPEVGWGYGCTF.

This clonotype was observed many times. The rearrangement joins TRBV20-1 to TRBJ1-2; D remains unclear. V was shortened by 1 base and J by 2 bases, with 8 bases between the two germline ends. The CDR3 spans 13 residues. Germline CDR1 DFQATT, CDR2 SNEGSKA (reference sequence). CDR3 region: CSARAARNYGYTF. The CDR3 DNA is TGCAGTGCTAGAGCAGCCCGAAACTATGGCTACACCTTC.